Listed below are T cell receptor beta chains from one sample, sequenced in a study of cytomegalovirus exposure and HLA in healthy donors. TCRdb's copy holds only in-frame clones and misses some; the assay was immunoSEQ multiplex PCR. The sample yields approximately 170,000 clones, more than 80% seen once. The sample taken for sequencing was PBMCs. These receptors came from a male donor in good health and CMV-seronegative. The conserved cysteine and the conserved F or W are not part of the CDR3 here. D genes are given only for firm matches.

j_call: TRBJ1-2
d_call: NA
v_call: TRBV25-1
cdr3_aa: ASSEFGTASLLAGGYT

j_call: TRBJ1-4
d_call: NA
v_call: TRBV5-6
cdr3_aa: ASSLVGTGPNEKLF

j_call: TRBJ2-2
d_call: TRBD2
v_call: TRBV7-2
cdr3_aa: ASIPRAGGLGELF

j_call: TRBJ2-7
d_call: NA
v_call: TRBV2
cdr3_aa: ASSDDRRTYEQY

j_call: TRBJ2-7
d_call: TRBD2
v_call: TRBV19
cdr3_aa: ASSPAGGPNEQY

j_call: TRBJ1-2
d_call: TRBD1
v_call: TRBV30
cdr3_aa: AWDETGTGTYGYT

j_call: TRBJ1-6
d_call: NA
v_call: TRBV27
cdr3_aa: ASREGGSISPLH

j_call: TRBJ2-5
d_call: TRBD2
v_call: TRBV7-9
cdr3_aa: ASSSGLQETQY

j_call: TRBJ1-1
d_call: NA
v_call: TRBV6-5
cdr3_aa: ASSYTVNTEAF

j_call: TRBJ2-3
d_call: NA
v_call: TRBV21-1
cdr3_aa: ASSFITSTLSTDTQY

j_call: TRBJ1-1
d_call: NA
v_call: TRBV7-8
cdr3_aa: ASSSNRETEAF

j_call: TRBJ2-2
d_call: TRBD1
v_call: TRBV7-3
cdr3_aa: ASSYRTGYTGELF

j_call: TRBJ2-2
d_call: TRBD1
v_call: TRBV6-1
cdr3_aa: ASRRDRGPAGELF

j_call: TRBJ2-3
d_call: TRBD2
v_call: TRBV5-6
cdr3_aa: ASSRVRLAGGDTQY